A single sample gave rise to the 10 T cell receptor beta chains below, sequenced in a study of T cell changes during pregnancy in multiple sclerosis. TCRdb's copy holds only in-frame clones and misses some; the assay was immunoSEQ multiplex PCR. The sample includes 65,000 to 95,000 clones, about 89% seen only once; the top ten take approximately 1.9%. The sample consisted of peripheral blood, taken before pregnancy. These receptors all stem from a female donor with multiple sclerosis, enrolled in a pregnancy study.

In DNA, the CDR3 is TGTGCCAGCACTCCCCAGGGGCTAGGCACTGAAGCTTTCTTT. Translating gives CASTPQGLGTEAFF. The chain links TRBV2 to TRBJ1-1; maybe TRBD1 (6 bases). V gave up 7 bases and J gave up 4 bases, with 16 bases separating them. From germline, CDR1 is SNHLY and CDR2 FYNNEI. CDR3 length: 14 amino acids.

The rearrangement uses TRBV6-1 and TRBJ2-3; 14 bases fit TRBD2. CDR1 and CDR2 (germline): MNHNS, SASEGT. The CDR3 sequence is 15 residues long. J lost 4 bases, V lost 6 bases, and 3 bases had no gene match. The CDR3 loop is CASSSTSGGADTQYF. The CDR3, as DNA: TGTGCCAGCAGCTCGACTAGCGGGGGGGCAGATACGCAGTATTTT.

This clone was picked up a small number of times. This rearrangement joins TRBV6-5 to TRBJ1-6, with D perhaps matching TRBD1 (5 bases). The germline V gene has CDR1 MNHEY and CDR2 SVGAGI. The CDR3 runs to 14 residues. Deletions cut 6 bases from V and 3 bases from J, with 9 bases between. The CDR3: CASRWGGYNSPLHF. As DNA, the CDR3 is TGTGCCAGCAGATGGGGCGGCTATAATTCACCCCTCCACTTT.

The chain employs TRBV30 and TRBJ1-4; TRBD1 is a possible D gene (5 bases). This CDR3 region has 14 residues. CDR1 and CDR2 from the germline V gene are GTSNPN and SVGIG (reference sequence). V gave up 0 bases and J gave up 6 bases, with 11 bases separating them. The CDR3 spells CAWSVWGRDEKLFF. The CDR3 region has the DNA TGTGCCTGGAGTGTATGGGGCCGGGATGAAAAACTGTTTTTT. The full variable domain, completed using reference TRBV30 and TRBJ1-4, is SQTIHQWPATLVQPVGSPLSLECTVEGTSNPNLYWYRQAAGRGLQLLFYSVGIGQISSEVPQNLSASRPQDRQFILSSKKLLLSDSGFYLCAWSVWGRDEKLFFGSGTQLSVL.

This chain uses TRBV4-2 with TRBJ2-3, with TRBD2 as a possible D gene (7 bases). This CDR3 contains 16 residues. Looked up from germline, CDR1 is LGHNA and CDR2 is YNFKEQ. The V end was cut by 4 bases, the J end by 2 bases, with 16 bases between. The CDR3 sequence: CASSLRGAGHTDTQYF. DNA of the CDR3: TGTGCCAGCAGCCTTCGGGGGGCCGGGCACACAGATACGCAGTATTTT.

The chain is built from TRBV5-1 and TRBJ1-5, with a possible D match to TRBD1 (5 bases). CDR3 size: 15 residues. The V end lost 0 bases, the J end lost 2 bases, and 9 bases lay between the germline ends. From germline, CDR1 is SGHRS and CDR2 YFSETQ. The CDR3 is CASSLGGTGNQPQHF. CDR3 nucleotides: TGCGCCAGCAGCTTGGGGGGCACGGGCAATCAGCCCCAGCATTTT.

V gene TRBV2 combines with J gene TRBJ2-2; possible D gene TRBD2, 6 bases. Trimming stripped 1 base from V and 1 base from J, with 10 bases between. The CDR3 is 16 residues long. Per germline, CDR1 SNHLY and CDR2 FYNNEI. The CDR3 DNA reads as TGTGCCAGCAGTGAAGGCGGGGCTCGGAACACCGGGGAGCTGTTTTTT. Its translation: CASSEGGARNTGELFF.

With respect to this clone: One end of the junction does not line up with germline, which may come from a read error. The chain couples TRBV5-6 to TRBJ2-5; unclear D gene. CDR3 length: 13 amino acids. Looked up from germline, CDR1 is SGHDT and CDR2 is YYEEEE. The CDR3 region is CASRLAAGETQYF. As DNA, the CDR3 is TGTGCCAGCAGGTTGGCAGCCGGGGAGACCCAGTACTTC. The complete variable domain, with remaining parts taken from reference TRBV5-6 and TRBJ2-5, reads DAGVTQSPTHLIKTRGQQVTLRCSPKSGHDTVSWYQQALGQGPQFIFQYYEEEERQRGNFPDRFSGHQFPNYSSELNVNALLLGDSALYLCASRLAAGETQYFGPGTRLLVL.

The V and J genes are TRBV7-2 and TRBJ1-2; tentative D call: TRBD1 (5 bases). V shed 5 bases and J shed 5 bases, with 15 bases lying between them. Germline V gene data show CDR1 as SGHTA and CDR2 as FQGNSA. This CDR3 is built from 14 residues. CDR3 in amino acids: CASSRTTVSYGYTF. CDR3 coding DNA: TGTGCCAGCAGCCGAACGACAGTGTCGTATGGCTACACCTTC.

This clone occurred once. V usage is TRBV11-2 and J usage is TRBJ2-7, with 9 nucleotides matching TRBD1. The CDR3 extends over 16 amino acids. Trimming cost V 8 bases and J 6 bases; bases outside gene matches: 17. Germline CDR1 is SGHAT and CDR2 is FQNNGV. DNA of the CDR3: TGTGCCAGCTCTCCCTACTGGGGGGACAGGGTAGTCGAGCAGTACTTC. Protein: CASSPYWGDRVVEQYF.